These T cell receptor beta chains were read from a single sample in a study of blood T cells in healthy people across ages. TCRdb redid the calling of the 5' RACE reads with MiXCR, one entry per CDR3 protein. The sample holds about a million distinct CDR3 sequences, roughly half seen once. The sample was blood. The receptors were sampled from a woman aged 55-70 years in good health. CDR3s include the opening cysteine and the closing phenylalanine or tryptophan. The D gene is left open where the match is weak. Expanded clones are given a class, and other clones once, few, many or no size at all.

j_call: TRBJ2-6
v_call: TRBV28
d_call: TRBD1
clone_size: NA
cdr3_nt: TGTGCCAGCAGTTTATGGGGGACAGGGGTCTCTGGGGCCAACGTCCTGACTTTC
cdr3_aa: CASSLWGTGVSGANVLTF

j_call: TRBJ1-5
v_call: TRBV7-9
d_call: NA
clone_size: NA
cdr3_nt: TGTGCCAGCAGCAGGCAGGGACTGTTGGAGCCCCAGCATTTT
cdr3_aa: CASSRQGLLEPQHF

j_call: TRBJ1-1
v_call: TRBV30
d_call: NA
clone_size: few
cdr3_nt: TGTGCCTGGAGACAGGTTGACACTGAAGCTTTCTTT
cdr3_aa: CAWRQVDTEAFF

j_call: TRBJ2-3
v_call: TRBV7-9
d_call: NA
clone_size: NA
cdr3_nt: TGTGTCGTGGGCGGAATAAACACAGATACGCAGTATTTT
cdr3_aa: CVVGGINTDTQYF

j_call: TRBJ1-6
v_call: TRBV6-5
d_call: TRBD1
clone_size: few
cdr3_nt: TGTGCCAGCAGTCCCGGACAGGCTGTTTCACCCCTCCACTTT
cdr3_aa: CASSPGQAVSPLHF

j_call: TRBJ2-1
v_call: TRBV28
d_call: TRBD1
clone_size: NA
cdr3_nt: TGTGCCAGCAGGCTCCCGGGACAGCGCAATGAGCAGTTCTTC
cdr3_aa: CASRLPGQRNEQFF

j_call: TRBJ2-3
v_call: TRBV10-3
d_call: TRBD2
clone_size: few
cdr3_nt: TGTGCCATCAGTGAGTCCGGACTAGCGGGAGCGAGCACAGATACGCAGTATTTT
cdr3_aa: CAISESGLAGASTDTQYF

j_call: TRBJ2-7
v_call: TRBV11-2
d_call: NA
clone_size: NA
cdr3_nt: TGTGCCAGCAGCCCCCGGCGGGGCAGGTACGGATACGAGCAGTACTTC
cdr3_aa: CASSPRRGRYGYEQYF

j_call: TRBJ2-3
v_call: TRBV28
d_call: TRBD1
clone_size: NA
cdr3_nt: TGTGCCAGCACCCAACCGAGGGGGCCCACAGATACGCAGTATTTT
cdr3_aa: CASTQPRGPTDTQYF

j_call: TRBJ2-5
v_call: TRBV6-5
d_call: NA
clone_size: NA
cdr3_nt: TGTGCCAGCAGTCTTCGGGAAATAGAGACCCAGTACTTC
cdr3_aa: CASSLREIETQYF

j_call: TRBJ2-5
v_call: TRBV7-2
d_call: NA
clone_size: once
cdr3_nt: TGTGCCAGCAGCTTCCTCGGGACACCTGAAGAGACCCAGTACTTC
cdr3_aa: CASSFLGTPEETQYF

j_call: TRBJ1-1
v_call: TRBV5-1
d_call: NA
clone_size: NA
cdr3_nt: TGCGCCAGCAGCTTGTGGCAGGCGGGGGGAGGTACTGAAGCTTTCTTT
cdr3_aa: CASSLWQAGGGTEAFF

j_call: TRBJ2-3
v_call: TRBV12-3/TRBV12-4
d_call: TRBD2
clone_size: NA
cdr3_nt: TGTGCCAGCAGTCCGGGGACTAGCGGGAGGGCCGTTACAGATACGCAGTATTTT
cdr3_aa: CASSPGTSGRAVTDTQYF

j_call: TRBJ2-3
v_call: TRBV20-1
d_call: TRBD2
clone_size: NA
cdr3_nt: TGCAGTGCTAGAGTTCTAGCGGGAGTGGATACGCAGTATTTT
cdr3_aa: CSARVLAGVDTQYF

j_call: TRBJ2-5
v_call: TRBV5-1
d_call: NA
clone_size: NA
cdr3_nt: TGCGCCAGCAGCAACCCAGGGGACCAAGAGACCCAGTACTTC
cdr3_aa: CASSNPGDQETQYF

j_call: TRBJ2-2
v_call: TRBV4-1
d_call: TRBD2
clone_size: NA
cdr3_nt: TGCGCCAGCAGCCAAGAGGGAGGTCTAGCGGGAGCCGGGGAGCTGTTTTTT
cdr3_aa: CASSQEGGLAGAGELFF

j_call: TRBJ2-7
v_call: TRBV27
d_call: NA
clone_size: NA
cdr3_nt: TGTGCCAGCAGATCCGGGTCTCCCTCCTACGAGCAGTACTTC
cdr3_aa: CASRSGSPSYEQYF

j_call: TRBJ2-1
v_call: TRBV5-1
d_call: NA
clone_size: NA
cdr3_nt: TGCGCCAGCAGCTTGCCAAAGGCAGTCCGAATCTCCTACAATGAGCAGTTCTTC
cdr3_aa: CASSLPKAVRISYNEQFF

j_call: TRBJ2-3
v_call: TRBV4-1
d_call: TRBD1
clone_size: few
cdr3_nt: TGCGCCAGCAGCCAGGTTCACTACGGGACAGGTTCCACAGATACGCAGTATTTT
cdr3_aa: CASSQVHYGTGSTDTQYF

j_call: TRBJ2-3
v_call: TRBV11-2
d_call: TRBD2
clone_size: NA
cdr3_nt: TGTGCCAGCAGCTTCCTACTAGCGGACACAGATACGCAGTATTTT
cdr3_aa: CASSFLLADTDTQYF

j_call: TRBJ2-1
v_call: TRBV20-1
d_call: NA
clone_size: few
cdr3_nt: TGCAGTGCTCCAACGAACAACTACAATGAGCAGTTCTTC
cdr3_aa: CSAPTNNYNEQFF

j_call: TRBJ2-3
v_call: TRBV10-3
d_call: TRBD2
clone_size: NA
cdr3_nt: TGTGCCACCCAGTCTAGCGGGAGCGCAGATACGCAGTATTTT
cdr3_aa: CATQSSGSADTQYF

j_call: TRBJ1-2
v_call: TRBV4-1
d_call: NA
clone_size: NA
cdr3_nt: TGCGCCAGCAGCCAATGGGGGACGAGGCGCTACACCTTC
cdr3_aa: CASSQWGTRRYTF

j_call: TRBJ2-5
v_call: TRBV20-1
d_call: TRBD2
clone_size: NA
cdr3_nt: TGCAGTGCTGGGGAGCGGGAGCGAGAGACCCAGTACTTC
cdr3_aa: CSAGERERETQYF

j_call: TRBJ1-1
v_call: TRBV29-1
d_call: NA
clone_size: NA
cdr3_nt: TGCAGCGTTGTGCAGGGCACAGAGAACACTGAAGCTTTCTTT
cdr3_aa: CSVVQGTENTEAFF

j_call: TRBJ2-7
v_call: TRBV5-1
d_call: NA
clone_size: NA
cdr3_nt: TGCGCCAGCAGTTCGTCGAGGGAGGTTACCTACGAGCAGTACTTC
cdr3_aa: CASSSSREVTYEQYF

j_call: TRBJ2-1
v_call: TRBV9
d_call: NA
clone_size: few
cdr3_nt: TGTGCCAGCAGCGTAGGTAGCCTCTCCTACAATGAGCAGTTCTTC
cdr3_aa: CASSVGSLSYNEQFF

j_call: TRBJ2-7
v_call: TRBV9
d_call: TRBD2
clone_size: few
cdr3_nt: TGTGCCAGCAGCGTAGCGCTAGCGGGGGTTTACGAGCAGTACTTC
cdr3_aa: CASSVALAGVYEQYF

j_call: TRBJ1-5
v_call: TRBV5-1
d_call: TRBD1
clone_size: NA
cdr3_nt: TGCGCCAGCAGCTTGGCCCCCTGGACACAGGGGGAACAGCCCCAGCATTTT
cdr3_aa: CASSLAPWTQGEQPQHF

j_call: TRBJ2-1
v_call: TRBV29-1
d_call: TRBD2
clone_size: NA
cdr3_nt: TGCAGCGCCCACTTCTTAGCGGGAGAATACAATGAGCAGTTCTTC
cdr3_aa: CSAHFLAGEYNEQFF

j_call: TRBJ1-2
v_call: TRBV7-2
d_call: TRBD1
clone_size: NA
cdr3_nt: TGTGCCAGCAGCTCAAACAGGGGGCAAGACTATGGCTACACCTTC
cdr3_aa: CASSSNRGQDYGYTF

j_call: TRBJ2-3
v_call: TRBV5-1
d_call: TRBD2
clone_size: NA
cdr3_nt: TGCGCCAGCAGTTGGCCTAGCGGGAGGCTCGACACAGATATGCAGTATTTT
cdr3_aa: CASSWPSGRLDTDMQYF

j_call: TRBJ2-3
v_call: TRBV4-2
d_call: TRBD2
clone_size: NA
cdr3_nt: TGTGCCAGCAGCCAGCCAGCGGGGGGTTTCACAGATACGCAGTATTTT
cdr3_aa: CASSQPAGGFTDTQYF

j_call: TRBJ1-2
v_call: TRBV27
d_call: NA
clone_size: NA
cdr3_nt: TGTGCCAGCAGTTTATCAAATCCCCCCAGCTATGGCTACACCTTC
cdr3_aa: CASSLSNPPSYGYTF

j_call: TRBJ2-3
v_call: TRBV2
d_call: NA
clone_size: NA
cdr3_nt: TGTGCCAGCATGCAGAGGGCGCCCCCAGATACGCAGTATTTT
cdr3_aa: CASMQRAPPDTQYF

j_call: TRBJ2-7
v_call: TRBV6-5
d_call: NA
clone_size: NA
cdr3_nt: TGTGCCAGCAGAGATGAGGGGCGCTCCTACGAGCAGTACTTC
cdr3_aa: CASRDEGRSYEQYF

j_call: TRBJ2-4
v_call: TRBV7-8
d_call: TRBD1
clone_size: few
cdr3_nt: TGTGCCAGCAGCCCCCTCGGGGACAGGGGGCAATTAAGGCAGAACCTTCAGTACTTC
cdr3_aa: CASSPLGDRGQLRQNLQYF

j_call: TRBJ1-6
v_call: TRBV2
d_call: NA
clone_size: NA
cdr3_nt: TGTGCCAGCAGTGAAAGGGGGGTGGATAATTCACCCCTCCACTTT
cdr3_aa: CASSERGVDNSPLHF

j_call: TRBJ2-6
v_call: TRBV7-9
d_call: TRBD1
clone_size: NA
cdr3_nt: TGTGCCAGCAGCTTTTATGGACAGGGTGGAGGCTCTGGGGCCAACGTCCTGACTTTC
cdr3_aa: CASSFYGQGGGSGANVLTF

j_call: TRBJ1-6
v_call: TRBV4-1
d_call: NA
clone_size: many
cdr3_nt: TGCGCCAGCAGCCAATGGGGGGGGCCTAATTCACCCCTCCACTTT
cdr3_aa: CASSQWGGPNSPLHF

j_call: TRBJ1-6
v_call: TRBV9
d_call: TRBD1
clone_size: few
cdr3_nt: TGTGCCAGCAGCGTAGGACAGGGCTCAATCAATTCACCCCTCCACTTT
cdr3_aa: CASSVGQGSINSPLHF

j_call: TRBJ2-3
v_call: TRBV20-1
d_call: NA
clone_size: NA
cdr3_nt: TGCAGTGCTAGCCGGAACAGGCGCACAGATACGCAGTATTTT
cdr3_aa: CSASRNRRTDTQYF

j_call: TRBJ2-4
v_call: TRBV29-1
d_call: NA
clone_size: few
cdr3_nt: TGCAGCGTTGAAATGGGGCAGGGAGGCATTCAGTACTTC
cdr3_aa: CSVEMGQGGIQYF

j_call: TRBJ2-6
v_call: TRBV4-3
d_call: NA
clone_size: few
cdr3_nt: TGCGCCAGCAGCCAAGACACAGCTGGGGCCAACGTCCTGACTTTC
cdr3_aa: CASSQDTAGANVLTF

j_call: TRBJ1-2
v_call: TRBV12-3/TRBV12-4
d_call: TRBD1
clone_size: few
cdr3_nt: TGTGCCAGCAGTTACTCATATCGGAGGGGACAGGGGGTTTATGGCTACACCTTC
cdr3_aa: CASSYSYRRGQGVYGYTF

j_call: TRBJ2-7
v_call: TRBV10-3
d_call: TRBD2
clone_size: NA
cdr3_nt: TGTGCCATCAGTGAGTCGCGGGGACTAGCGGGACTAAACTACGAGCAGTACTTC
cdr3_aa: CAISESRGLAGLNYEQYF

j_call: TRBJ2-7
v_call: TRBV7-2
d_call: NA
clone_size: NA
cdr3_nt: TGTGCCAGCACCCTAGGGCTAGGGAGGACCTACGAGCAGTACTTC
cdr3_aa: CASTLGLGRTYEQYF

j_call: TRBJ2-2
v_call: TRBV27
d_call: NA
clone_size: NA
cdr3_nt: TGTGCCAGCAGCTGGGGGAGCGGCACCGGGGAGCTGTTTTTT
cdr3_aa: CASSWGSGTGELFF

j_call: TRBJ2-7
v_call: TRBV4-1
d_call: NA
clone_size: NA
cdr3_nt: TGCGCCAGCAGCCCCCCGGGGACATCCTACGAGCAGTACTTC
cdr3_aa: CASSPPGTSYEQYF

j_call: TRBJ2-7
v_call: TRBV2
d_call: NA
clone_size: NA
cdr3_nt: TGTGCCAGCAGTGGGTCAGGGCCGTGGACCGAGCAGTACTTC
cdr3_aa: CASSGSGPWTEQYF

j_call: TRBJ2-4
v_call: TRBV4-1
d_call: TRBD2
clone_size: NA
cdr3_nt: TGCGCCAGCAGCCATCCAACTAGGTGGGGACTAAAGAACATTCAGTACTTC
cdr3_aa: CASSHPTRWGLKNIQYF

j_call: TRBJ2-1
v_call: TRBV20-1
d_call: TRBD2
clone_size: NA
cdr3_nt: TGCAGTGCTAACCTGGGAGGGCCGAATGAGCAGTTCTTC
cdr3_aa: CSANLGGPNEQFF

j_call: TRBJ2-7
v_call: TRBV7-2
d_call: TRBD2
clone_size: NA
cdr3_nt: TGTGCCAGCGGCTCTAGCGGGATGAGCTCCTACGAGCAGTACTTC
cdr3_aa: CASGSSGMSSYEQYF

j_call: TRBJ2-1
v_call: TRBV7-3
d_call: NA
clone_size: NA
cdr3_nt: TGTGCCAGCAGCTTATGGGGCGGAGGCTCCTACAATGAGCAGTTCTTC
cdr3_aa: CASSLWGGGSYNEQFF

j_call: TRBJ1-5
v_call: TRBV28
d_call: NA
clone_size: few
cdr3_nt: TGTGCCAGCAGTTTACTAGGACAGAGAAGTCGCAATCAGCCCCAGCATTTT
cdr3_aa: CASSLLGQRSRNQPQHF

j_call: TRBJ1-2
v_call: TRBV6-4
d_call: NA
clone_size: NA
cdr3_nt: TGTGCCAGCAGCTTGGGTTCCGGCTGGGGCTACACCTTC
cdr3_aa: CASSLGSGWGYTF